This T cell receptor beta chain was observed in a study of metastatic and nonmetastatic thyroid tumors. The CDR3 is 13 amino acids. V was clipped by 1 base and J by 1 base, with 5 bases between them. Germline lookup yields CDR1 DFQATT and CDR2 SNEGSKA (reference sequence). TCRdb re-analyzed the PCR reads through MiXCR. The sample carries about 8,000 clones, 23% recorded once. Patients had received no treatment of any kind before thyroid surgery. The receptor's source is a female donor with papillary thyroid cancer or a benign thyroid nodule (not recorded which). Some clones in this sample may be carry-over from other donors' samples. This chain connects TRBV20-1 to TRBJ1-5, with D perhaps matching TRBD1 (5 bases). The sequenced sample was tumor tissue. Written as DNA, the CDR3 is TGCAGTGCTAGAGGGGACAGCAATCAGCCCCAGCATTTT. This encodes CSARGDSNQPQHF.